A selection of T cell receptor beta chains follows, all from one sample in a study of type 1 and type 2 diabetes patients. TCRdb ran MiXCR on the multiplex PCR reads and lists one entry per CDR3 protein. Among some 250,000 distinct CDR3 sequences listed, around 47% were seen once. Sequences were obtained from peripheral blood mononuclear cells (PBMCs). The receptors stem from a man between 18 and 35 years old with type 2 diabetes. Both conserved end residues are part of each CDR3.

TRBV19 CASSRQSSNTGELFF
TRBV6-1 CASTGIYQPQHF
TRBV20-1 CSASGLSAGGWETQYF
TRBV2 CASSEPLAGVSDTQYF
TRBV12-5 CASGLTASAVNYGYTF
TRBV4-3 CASSQSPTTAAYEQYF
TRBV19 CASGNLAGGNNEQFF
TRBV27 CASSLERGNPLHF
TRBV15 CATSRVEWVGPYNEQFF
TRBV7-2 CASSLNLRQGVGQPQHF
TRBV10-3 CAIKRQVF
TRBV7-2 CASSFGPAGSEQFF
TRBV30 CAWQRRGQETQYF
TRBV20-1 CSARTGVNTEAFF
TRBV14 CASSPAGVRTGELFF
TRBV30 CAWSLHLNTEAFF
TRBV25-1 CASSPGVFNEQFF
TRBV7-3 CASSSQGGREGTQYF
TRBV10-1 CASSESTGQYNSPLHF
TRBV10-2 CASSEDTSGFHNEQFF
TRBV6-6 CASSPALGGYTF
TRBV7-8 CASKATSITGELFF